These T cell receptor beta chains were read from a single sample in a study of Ad26.COV2.S vaccination and SARS-CoV-2 variants. TCRdb's table, derived via immunoSEQ multiplex PCR, lists solely in-frame clones and lacks some. There are 300,000 to 400,000 clones in the sample; 85% occur only once, and 2% to 2.5% lies in the top ten. This material consisted of peripheral blood, taken in a trial of Ad26.COV2.S vaccine versus placebo. Source of these receptors: a person aged 18-60 years who received the Ad26.COV2.S COVID-19 vaccine or a placebo. Both conserved end residues are part of each CDR3. Each record gives: V gene, D gene, J gene, clone size, CDR3 protein, CDR3 DNA. The D gene is left open where the match is weak. Where a row states a size, it is once, few, many or the class of an expanded clone; other rows omit it.

TRBV7-9	TRBD1	TRBJ2-7	.	CASSSRDRGYEQYF	TGTGCCAGCAGCTCCCGGGACAGAGGCTACGAGCAGTACTTC
TRBV6-2/TRBV6-3	TRBD1	TRBJ1-5	.	CASSYDPGQGMHF	TGTGCCAGCAGTTACGACCCGGGACAGGGTATGCATTTT
TRBV5-1	.	TRBJ1-2	.	CASSSDGPRSYTF	TGCGCCAGCAGCTCGGACGGACCCAGGAGCTACACCTTC
TRBV7-9	TRBD2	TRBJ2-5	.	CASSQKPPTSGGPKTQYF	TGTGCCAGCAGCCAAAAGCCCCCAACTAGCGGGGGACCGAAGACCCAGTACTTC
TRBV5-4	TRBD2	TRBJ2-1	few	CASSFPSGGGSNEQFF	TGTGCCAGCAGCTTCCCCTCGGGAGGGGGGTCGAATGAGCAGTTCTTC
TRBV6-5	.	TRBJ1-5	.	CASGRNNQPQHF	TGTGCCAGCGGAAGGAATAATCAGCCCCAGCATTTT
TRBV9	.	TRBJ2-1	.	CASSLGLWDINNEQFF	TGTGCCAGCAGCCTGGGACTCTGGGACATAAACAATGAGCAGTTCTTC
TRBV14	.	TRBJ1-3	once	CASREDAGGNTIYF	TGTGCCAGCAGGGAAGACGCCGGTGGAAACACCATATATTTT
TRBV19	.	TRBJ1-6	few	CASSRQGNSPLHF	TGTGCCAGTAGTCGCCAGGGGAATTCACCCCTCCACTTT
TRBV19	.	TRBJ1-1	.	CASSMVAGVGEAFF	TGTGCCAGTAGTATGGTTGCTGGGGTGGGCGAAGCTTTCTTT
TRBV7-2	TRBD1	TRBJ2-7	.	CASSLQTGVEQYF	TGTGCCAGCAGCCTACAAACAGGGGTCGAGCAGTACTTC
TRBV28	.	TRBJ2-7	.	CASSLGVNPYEQYF	TGTGCCAGCAGTTTAGGGGTGAATCCCTACGAGCAGTACTTC
TRBV27	TRBD1	TRBJ2-7	.	CASRTGGNYEQYF	TGTGCCAGCAGGACAGGGGGCAATTACGAGCAGTACTTC
TRBV7-2	TRBD1	TRBJ1-5	.	CASSLRTGGENQPQHF	TGTGCCAGCAGCTTAAGAACAGGGGGCGAAAATCAGCCCCAGCATTTT
TRBV5-5	.	TRBJ1-1	.	CASSLVDMMGEAFF	TGTGCCAGCAGCTTGGTCGATATGATGGGTGAAGCTTTCTTT
TRBV2	TRBD1	TRBJ1-5	.	CASSGGQGNQPQHF	TGTGCCAGCAGTGGGGGACAGGGAAATCAGCCCCAGCATTTT
TRBV7-9	TRBD2	TRBJ2-5	.	CASSLLGGSDLPQETQYF	TGTGCCAGCAGCTTATTGGGGGGGAGTGACCTACCCCAAGAGACCCAGTACTTC
TRBV11-2	.	TRBJ2-5	.	CASSSGEKETQYF	TGTGCCAGCAGCTCCGGAGAAAAAGAGACCCAGTACTTC
TRBV5-1	.	TRBJ1-1	.	CASRLGGTEAFF	TGCGCCAGCCGGTTGGGGGGCACTGAAGCTTTCTTT
TRBV6-4	.	TRBJ2-1	.	CASSDPSRGVYEQFF	TGTGCCAGCAGTGACCCTAGCCGTGGGGTTTATGAGCAGTTCTTC
TRBV6-5	.	TRBJ1-3	.	CASSPSGNTIYF	TGTGCCAGCAGTCCTTCGGGTAACACCATATATTTT
TRBV6-1	.	TRBJ2-1	.	CASSDSPGQSSAYNEQFF	TGTGCCAGCAGTGACAGCCCGGGACAATCAAGTGCCTACAATGAGCAGTTCTTC
TRBV5-1	.	TRBJ2-3	.	CASSLGGPTDTQYF	TGCGCCAGCAGCTTGGGGGGCCCCACAGATACGCAGTATTTT
TRBV6-5	.	TRBJ2-6	.	CASSQRHSGANVLTF	TGTGCCAGCAGTCAAAGACACTCTGGGGCCAACGTCCTGACTTTC
TRBV6-5	TRBD1	TRBJ1-5	few	CASSSYRGGNQPQHF	TGTGCCAGCAGTTCCTACAGGGGTGGCAATCAGCCCCAGCATTTT
TRBV19	.	TRBJ1-5	.	CASSIARGINQPQHF	TGTGCCAGTAGTATAGCCCGGGGAATCAATCAGCCCCAGCATTTT
TRBV7-3	.	TRBJ2-3	.	CASSSLSGATDTQYF	TGTGCCAGCAGCTCGCTCTCTGGGGCCACAGATACGCAGTATTTT
TRBV5-1	.	TRBJ2-7	.	CASSLTGPYEQYF	TGCGCCAGCAGCTTGACAGGTCCCTACGAGCAGTACTTC
TRBV27	TRBD2	TRBJ2-1	.	CASSLGPGGYNEQFF	TGTGCCAGCAGTTTAGGGCCGGGGGGCTACAATGAGCAGTTCTTC
TRBV7-9	TRBD1	TRBJ1-1	.	CASSFYDRADTEAFF	TGTGCCAGCAGCTTTTACGACAGGGCCGATACTGAAGCTTTCTTT
TRBV28	.	TRBJ2-5	.	CASRETGRGETQYF	TGTGCCAGCAGAGAGACAGGTCGCGGAGAGACCCAGTACTTC
TRBV11-2	TRBD2	TRBJ2-3	.	CASSPSGGRTDTQYF	TGTGCCAGCAGCCCTAGCGGGGGCCGCACAGATACGCAGTATTTT
TRBV5-1	TRBD1	TRBJ2-7	.	CASSWDKRTGGTYEQYF	TGCGCCAGCAGCTGGGATAAGAGGACAGGGGGCACTTACGAGCAGTACTTC
TRBV10-1	.	TRBJ2-7	once	CASEFRGAPYEQYF	TGCGCCAGCGAGTTCCGGGGGGCCCCCTACGAGCAGTACTTC
TRBV27	.	TRBJ2-7	.	CASSPQGWGSYEQYF	TGTGCCAGCAGTCCACAGGGTTGGGGCTCCTACGAGCAGTACTTC
TRBV5-8	.	TRBJ2-7	.	CASSFSGTRYEQYF	TGTGCCAGCAGCTTCTCAGGGACGAGGTACGAGCAGTACTTC
TRBV12-3/TRBV12-4	.	TRBJ1-1	.	CASSSRANTEAFF	TGTGCCAGCAGTTCTCGGGCCAACACTGAAGCTTTCTTT
TRBV6-4	.	TRBJ1-1	.	CATTKRGPMNTEAFF	TGTGCCACCACTAAGAGGGGACCCATGAACACTGAAGCTTTCTTT
TRBV3-1/TRBV3-2	TRBD1	TRBJ2-5	.	CASSQMTGPQETQYF	TGTGCCAGCAGCCAGATGACAGGGCCCCAAGAGACCCAGTACTTC
TRBV2	TRBD1	TRBJ1-5	.	CASIYGQGQPQHF	TGTGCCAGCATCTATGGACAGGGACAGCCCCAGCATTTT
TRBV2	.	TRBJ2-7	.	CASSRRDRFYEQYF	TGTGCCAGCAGTAGGCGAGACAGGTTCTACGAGCAGTACTTC
TRBV10-2	.	TRBJ1-1	.	CASSEVDRYTEAFF	TGCGCCAGCAGTGAGGTTGACAGGTACACTGAAGCTTTCTTT
TRBV25-1	.	TRBJ2-5	.	CASSDFPETQYF	TGTGCCAGCAGTGATTTTCCCGAGACCCAGTACTTC
TRBV25-1	TRBD1	TRBJ2-1	once	CASSHQGDEQFF	TGTGCCAGCAGTCATCAGGGGGACGAGCAGTTCTTC
TRBV13	.	TRBJ1-4	once	CASKVANEKLFF	TGTGCCAGCAAGGTGGCTAATGAAAAACTGTTTTTT
TRBV18	.	TRBJ1-1	.	CASSSTGQMNTEAFF	TGTGCCAGCTCATCGACAGGACAAATGAACACTGAAGCTTTCTTT
TRBV5-6	.	TRBJ2-7	few	CASSPQGTYEQYF	TGTGCCAGCAGCCCGCAAGGCACCTACGAGCAGTACTTC
TRBV14	.	TRBJ1-2	medium-sized	CASSQGWYGYTF	TGTGCCAGCAGCCAAGGGTGGTATGGCTACACCTTC